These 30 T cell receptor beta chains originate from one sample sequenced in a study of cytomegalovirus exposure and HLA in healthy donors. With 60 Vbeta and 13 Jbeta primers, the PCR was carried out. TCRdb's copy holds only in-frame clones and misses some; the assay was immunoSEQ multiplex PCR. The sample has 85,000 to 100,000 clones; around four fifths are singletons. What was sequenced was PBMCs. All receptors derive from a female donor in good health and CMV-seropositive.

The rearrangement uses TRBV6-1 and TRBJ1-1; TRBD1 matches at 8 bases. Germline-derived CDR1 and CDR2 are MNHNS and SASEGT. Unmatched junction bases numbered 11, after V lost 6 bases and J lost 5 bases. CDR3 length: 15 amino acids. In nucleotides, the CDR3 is TGTGCCAGCAGCCTAGAGACAGGGGAAGGGACTGAAGCTTTCTTT. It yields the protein CASSLETGEGTEAFF.

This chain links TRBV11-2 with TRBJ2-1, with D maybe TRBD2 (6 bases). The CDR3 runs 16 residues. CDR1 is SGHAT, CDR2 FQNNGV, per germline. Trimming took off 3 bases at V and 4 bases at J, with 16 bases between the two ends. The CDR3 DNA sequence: TGTGCCAGCAGCTTTGGACCGCGGGGCGCTTACAATGAGCAGTTCTTC. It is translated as CASSFGPRGAYNEQFF. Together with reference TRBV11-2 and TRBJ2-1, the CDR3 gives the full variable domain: EAGVAQSPRYKIIEKRQSVAFWCNPISGHATLYWYQQILGQGPKLLIQFQNNGVVDDSQLPKDRFSAERLKGVDSTLKIQPAKLEDSAVYLCASSFGPRGAYNEQFFGPGTRLTVL.

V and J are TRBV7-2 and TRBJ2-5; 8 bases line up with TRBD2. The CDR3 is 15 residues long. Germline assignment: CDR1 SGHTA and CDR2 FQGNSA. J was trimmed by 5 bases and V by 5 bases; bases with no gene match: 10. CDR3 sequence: CASSPKFGGAETQYF. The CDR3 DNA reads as TGTGCCAGCAGCCCAAAATTCGGGGGGGCGGAGACCCAGTACTTC.

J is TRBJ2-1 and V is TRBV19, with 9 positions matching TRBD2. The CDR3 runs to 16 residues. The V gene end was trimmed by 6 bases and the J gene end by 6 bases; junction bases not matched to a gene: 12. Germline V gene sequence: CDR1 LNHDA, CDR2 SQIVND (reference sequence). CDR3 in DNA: TGTGCCAGTAGCCCCCGCGGGGGGGTTGCATTCAATGAGCAGTTCTTC. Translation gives CASSPRGGVAFNEQFF.

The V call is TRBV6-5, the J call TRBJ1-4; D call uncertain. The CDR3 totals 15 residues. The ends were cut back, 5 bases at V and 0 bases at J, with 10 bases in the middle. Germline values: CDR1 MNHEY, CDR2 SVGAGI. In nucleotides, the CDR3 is TGTGCCAGCAGTGGAGACTACCCAACTAATGAAAAACTGTTTTTT. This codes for CASSGDYPTNEKLFF.

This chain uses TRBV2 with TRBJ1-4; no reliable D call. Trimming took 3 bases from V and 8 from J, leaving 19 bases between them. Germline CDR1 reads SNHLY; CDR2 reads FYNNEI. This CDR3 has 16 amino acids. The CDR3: CASSEPGEGIGEKLFF. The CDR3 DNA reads TGTGCCAGCAGTGAGCCCGGAGAGGGAATCGGGGAAAAACTGTTTTTT.

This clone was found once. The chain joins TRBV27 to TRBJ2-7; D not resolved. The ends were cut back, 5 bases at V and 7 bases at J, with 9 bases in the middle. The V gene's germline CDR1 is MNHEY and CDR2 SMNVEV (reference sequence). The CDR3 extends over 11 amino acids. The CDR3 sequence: CASSLGGEQYF. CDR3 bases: TGTGCCAGCAGTCTAGGTGGAGAGCAGTACTTC.

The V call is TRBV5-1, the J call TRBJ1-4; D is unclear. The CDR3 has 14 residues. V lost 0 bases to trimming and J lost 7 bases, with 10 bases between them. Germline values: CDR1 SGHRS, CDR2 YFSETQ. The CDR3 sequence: CASSLVGGSEKLFF. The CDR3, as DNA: TGCGCCAGCAGCTTGGTCGGAGGTTCTGAAAAACTGTTTTTT.

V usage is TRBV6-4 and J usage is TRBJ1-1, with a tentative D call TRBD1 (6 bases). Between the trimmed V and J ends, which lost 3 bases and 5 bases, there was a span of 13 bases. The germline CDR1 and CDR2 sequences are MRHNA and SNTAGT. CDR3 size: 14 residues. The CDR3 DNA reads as TGTGCCAGCAGTGAAGGGTCTACAGGGACTGAAGCTTTCTTT. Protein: CASSEGSTGTEAFF.

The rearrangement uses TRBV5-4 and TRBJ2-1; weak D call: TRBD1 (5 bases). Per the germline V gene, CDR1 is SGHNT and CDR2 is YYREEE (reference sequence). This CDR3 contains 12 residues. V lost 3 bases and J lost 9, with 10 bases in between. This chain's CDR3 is CASSYVRGEQFF. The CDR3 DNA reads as TGTGCCAGCAGCTATGTTAGGGGTGAGCAGTTCTTC.

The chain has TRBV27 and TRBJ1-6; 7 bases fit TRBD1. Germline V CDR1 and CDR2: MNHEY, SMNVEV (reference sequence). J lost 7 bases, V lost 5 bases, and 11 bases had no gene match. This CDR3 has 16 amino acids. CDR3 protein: CASSPHQDRENSPLHF. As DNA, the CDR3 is TGTGCCAGCAGTCCTCACCAAGACAGGGAGAATTCACCCCTCCACTTT.

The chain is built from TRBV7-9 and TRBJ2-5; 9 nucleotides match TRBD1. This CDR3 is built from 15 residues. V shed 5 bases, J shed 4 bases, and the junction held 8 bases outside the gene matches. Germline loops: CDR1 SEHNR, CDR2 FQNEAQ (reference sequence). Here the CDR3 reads CASSEYRGRGETQYF. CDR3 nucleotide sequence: TGTGCCAGCAGCGAATACAGGGGGCGCGGAGAGACCCAGTACTTC.

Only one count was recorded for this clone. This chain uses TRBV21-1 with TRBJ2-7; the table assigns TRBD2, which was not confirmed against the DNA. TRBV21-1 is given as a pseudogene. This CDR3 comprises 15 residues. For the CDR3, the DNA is TGTGCCAGCATCCAAACTAGGCTACCGCTCTACGAGCAGTACTTC. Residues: CASIQTRLPLYEQYF.

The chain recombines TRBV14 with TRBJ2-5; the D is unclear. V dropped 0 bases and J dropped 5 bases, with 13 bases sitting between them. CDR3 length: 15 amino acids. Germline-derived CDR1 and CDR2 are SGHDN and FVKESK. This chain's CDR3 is CASSQDSGRWETQYF. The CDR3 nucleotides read TGTGCCAGCAGCCAAGATTCGGGTCGGTGGGAGACCCAGTACTTC.

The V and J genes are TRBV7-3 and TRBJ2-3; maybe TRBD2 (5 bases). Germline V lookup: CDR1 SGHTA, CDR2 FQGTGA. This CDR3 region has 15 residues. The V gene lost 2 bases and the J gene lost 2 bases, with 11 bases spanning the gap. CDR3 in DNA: TGTGCCAGCAGCTTAGGCGGACTGACCACAGATACGCAGTATTTT. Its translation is CASSLGGLTTDTQYF.

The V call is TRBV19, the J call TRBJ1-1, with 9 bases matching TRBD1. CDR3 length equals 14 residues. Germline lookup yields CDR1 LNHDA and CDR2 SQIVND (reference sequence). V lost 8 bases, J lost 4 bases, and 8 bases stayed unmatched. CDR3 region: CASAPGQGPTEAFF. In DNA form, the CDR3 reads TGTGCCAGTGCTCCGGGACAGGGCCCCACTGAAGCTTTCTTT.

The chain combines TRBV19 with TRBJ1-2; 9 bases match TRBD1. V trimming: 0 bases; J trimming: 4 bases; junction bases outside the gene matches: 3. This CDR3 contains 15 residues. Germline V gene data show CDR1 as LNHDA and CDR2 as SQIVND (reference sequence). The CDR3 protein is CASSIEEQGAYGYTF. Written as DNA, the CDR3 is TGTGCCAGTAGTATAGAGGAACAGGGGGCCTATGGCTACACCTTC.

CDR3 in DNA: TGTGCCAGCAGCCCTCTAGCGGCACTCTGGGAGACCCAGTACTTC. Amino acid sequence: CASSPLAALWETQYF. This sequence joins TRBV7-9 and TRBJ2-5; 7 bases map to TRBD2. This CDR3 has 15 amino acids. CDR1 is SEHNR and CDR2 is FQNEAQ in the germline V gene (reference sequence). The junction had 11 bases not matched to a gene; V was cut back by 5 bases and J by 5 bases.

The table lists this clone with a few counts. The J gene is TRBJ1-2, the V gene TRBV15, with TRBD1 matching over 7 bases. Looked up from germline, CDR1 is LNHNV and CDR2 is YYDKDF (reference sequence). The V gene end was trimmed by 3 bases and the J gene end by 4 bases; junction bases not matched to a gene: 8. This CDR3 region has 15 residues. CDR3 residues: CATSSRAGQVYGYTF. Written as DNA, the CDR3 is TGTGCCACCAGCAGCAGAGCAGGACAGGTCTATGGCTACACCTTC.

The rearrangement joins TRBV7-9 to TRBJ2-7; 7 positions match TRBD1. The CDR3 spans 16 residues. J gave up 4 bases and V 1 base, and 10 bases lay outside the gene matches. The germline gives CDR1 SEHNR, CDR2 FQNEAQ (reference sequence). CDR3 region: CASSLGTTGKRYEQYF. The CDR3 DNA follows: TGTGCCAGCAGCTTAGGAACGACAGGGAAGCGGTACGAGCAGTACTTC.

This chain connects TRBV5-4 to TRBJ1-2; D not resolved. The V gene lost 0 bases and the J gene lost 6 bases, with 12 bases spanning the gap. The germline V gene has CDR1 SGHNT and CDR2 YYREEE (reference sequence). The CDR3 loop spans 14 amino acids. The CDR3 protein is CASSLDEGINGYTF. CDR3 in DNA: TGTGCCAGCAGCTTGGATGAGGGAATTAATGGCTACACCTTC. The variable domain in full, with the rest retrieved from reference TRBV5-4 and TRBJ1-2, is ETGVTQSPTHLIKTRGQQVTLRCSSQSGHNTVSWYQQALGQGPQFIFQYYREEENGRGNFPPRFSGLQFPNYSSELNVNALELDDSALYLCASSLDEGINGYTFGSGTRLTVV.

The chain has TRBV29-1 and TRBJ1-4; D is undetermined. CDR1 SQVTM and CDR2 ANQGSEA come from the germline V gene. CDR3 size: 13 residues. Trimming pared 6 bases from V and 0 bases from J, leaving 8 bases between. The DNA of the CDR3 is TGCAGCGTCGCAACAGCAACTAATGAAAAACTGTTTTTT. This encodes CSVATATNEKLFF.

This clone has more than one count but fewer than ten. CDR3 nucleotides: TGCGCCAGCAGCTTCCAAAGGGGGGGGCGGTTCTTTGGTGCTTACGAGCAGTACTTC. Its translation: CASSFQRGGRFFGAYEQYF. J is TRBJ2-7 and V is TRBV5-1, with a weak D call TRBD2 (7 bases). Trimming took 2 bases from V and 4 from J, leaving 28 bases between them. The CDR3 covers 19 residues. Germline CDR1 reads SGHRS; CDR2 reads YFSETQ.

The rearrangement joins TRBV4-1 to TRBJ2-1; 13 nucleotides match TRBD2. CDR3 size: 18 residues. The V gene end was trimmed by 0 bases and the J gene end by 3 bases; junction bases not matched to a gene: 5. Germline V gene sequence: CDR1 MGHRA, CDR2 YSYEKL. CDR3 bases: TGCGCCAGCAGCCAAGATCTACTAGCGGGGGGGCTCTACAATGAGCAGTTCTTC. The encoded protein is CASSQDLLAGGLYNEQFF.

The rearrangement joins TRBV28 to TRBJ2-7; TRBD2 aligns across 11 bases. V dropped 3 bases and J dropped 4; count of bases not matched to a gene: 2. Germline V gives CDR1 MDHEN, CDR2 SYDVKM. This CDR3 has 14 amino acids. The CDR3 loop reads CASSFASGRYEQYF. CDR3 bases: TGTGCCAGCAGTTTTGCTAGCGGGAGGTACGAGCAGTACTTC.

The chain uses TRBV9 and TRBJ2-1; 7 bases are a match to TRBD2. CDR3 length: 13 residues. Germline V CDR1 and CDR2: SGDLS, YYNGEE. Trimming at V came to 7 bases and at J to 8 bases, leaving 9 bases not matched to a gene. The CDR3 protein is CASQGGARDEQFF. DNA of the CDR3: TGTGCCAGCCAGGGAGGGGCGAGGGATGAGCAGTTCTTC.

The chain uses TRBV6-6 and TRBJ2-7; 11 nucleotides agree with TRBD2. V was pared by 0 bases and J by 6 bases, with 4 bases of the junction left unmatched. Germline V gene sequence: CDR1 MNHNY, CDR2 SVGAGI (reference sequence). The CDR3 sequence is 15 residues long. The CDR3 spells CASSYSTLAGGEQYF. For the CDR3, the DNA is TGTGCCAGCAGTTACTCGACCCTAGCGGGAGGCGAGCAGTACTTC.

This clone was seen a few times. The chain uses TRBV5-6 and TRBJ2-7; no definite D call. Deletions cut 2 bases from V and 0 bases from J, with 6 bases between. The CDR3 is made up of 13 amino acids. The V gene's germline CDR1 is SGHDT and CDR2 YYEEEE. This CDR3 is CASSFLSSYEQYF. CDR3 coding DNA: TGTGCCAGCAGCTTCCTAAGCTCCTACGAGCAGTACTTC.

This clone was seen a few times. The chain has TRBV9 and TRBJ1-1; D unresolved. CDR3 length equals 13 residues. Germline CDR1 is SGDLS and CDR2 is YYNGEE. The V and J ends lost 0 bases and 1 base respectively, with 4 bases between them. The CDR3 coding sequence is TGTGCCAGCAGCGTAGGGAGGAACACTGAAGCTTTCTTT. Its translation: CASSVGRNTEAFF.

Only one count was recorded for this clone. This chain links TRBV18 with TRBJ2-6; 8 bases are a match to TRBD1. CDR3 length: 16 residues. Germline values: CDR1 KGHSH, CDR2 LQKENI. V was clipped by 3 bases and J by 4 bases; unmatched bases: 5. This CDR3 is CASSPWTGTGANVLTF. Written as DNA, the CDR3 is TGTGCCAGCTCACCTTGGACAGGGACCGGGGCCAACGTCCTGACTTTC.